These 28 T cell receptor beta chains share one sample of origin, sequenced in a study of blood T cell repertoires in COVID-19. Sequenced by immunoSEQ multiplex PCR; TCRdb stores in-frame clones only, minus some. Here the sample spans 350,000 to 550,000 clones, roughly nine tenths being singletons. Material for sequencing was PBMCs or T cells enriched from blood (not recorded which). The receptors shown here come from a young woman with acute COVID-19.

The rearrangement links TRBV6-4 to TRBJ2-7, with D tentatively TRBD1 (5 bases). CDR1 is MRHNA, CDR2 SNTAGT, per germline. Trimming removed 1 base at V and 7 bases at J, with 8 bases between. The CDR3 sequence is 12 residues long. CDR3 residues: CASSDLAGEQYF. For the CDR3, the DNA is TGTGCCAGCAGTGACTTGGCAGGGGAGCAGTACTTC.

The chain recombines TRBV11-2 with TRBJ2-1, with a weak D call TRBD1 (6 bases). Trimming shortened V by 8 bases and J by 6 bases, and 14 bases separated the two germline ends. The CDR3 extends over 13 amino acids. CDR1 is SGHAT and CDR2 is FQNNGV in the germline V gene. The CDR3 DNA reads as TGTGCCAGCGCCAATACAGGGCGCAATGAGCAGTTCTTC. This translates into CASANTGRNEQFF.

This clone turned up a few times. V is TRBV18 and J is TRBJ1-6; 10 positions match TRBD1. Looked up from germline, CDR1 is KGHSH and CDR2 is LQKENI. Germline trimming cut 3 bases from V and 9 bases from J; bases unmatched to any gene: 8. The CDR3 has 16 residues. Here the CDR3 reads CASSPGTGTGASPLHF. CDR3 nucleotides: TGTGCCAGCTCACCCGGAACCGGGACAGGGGCTTCACCCCTCCACTTT.

The J gene is TRBJ2-4, the V gene TRBV6-5; the D gene is possibly TRBD1 (5 bases). The ends were cut back, 2 bases at V and 8 bases at J, with 13 bases in the middle. Germline V CDR1 and CDR2: MNHEY, SVGAGI. CDR3 length: 14 amino acids. CDR3 nucleotide sequence: TGTGCCAGCAGTTACAGGGGCCTTTCCGACATTCAGTACTTC. This translates into CASSYRGLSDIQYF.

The V gene is TRBV11-2, the J gene TRBJ1-2, with unresolved D. With 3 bases removed from V and 7 bases from J, the gap between germline ends came to 9 bases. Germline lookup yields CDR1 SGHAT and CDR2 FQNNGV. This CDR3 is built from 12 residues. CDR3 DNA: TGTGCCAGCAGCTTCTCGGGGTTTGGCTACACCTTC. It is translated as CASSFSGFGYTF.

The V gene is TRBV18, the J gene TRBJ2-3; 9 bases match TRBD1. The J segment lost 6 bases and the V segment lost 0 bases, leaving 4 bases of the junction unmatched. The CDR3 has 15 amino acids. CDR1 KGHSH and CDR2 LQKENI come from the germline V gene. CDR3 sequence reads: CASSPPDRGWDTQYF. CDR3 nucleotides: TGTGCCAGCTCACCACCCGACAGGGGGTGGGATACGCAGTATTTT. Full variable domain (missing parts from reference TRBV18 and TRBJ2-3): NAGVMQNPRHLVRRRGQEARLRCSPMKGHSHVYWYRQLPEEGLKFMVYLQKENIIDESGMPKERFSAEFPKEGPSILRIQQVVRGDSAAYFCASSPPDRGWDTQYFGPGTRLTVL.

The chain employs TRBV10-3 and TRBJ1-5; 7 nucleotides line up with TRBD1. V gave up 2 bases and J gave up 5 bases; unmatched junction bases: 3. CDR1 is ENHRY and CDR2 is SYGVKD in the germline V gene. The CDR3 is 14 amino acids. CDR3 protein: CAISEDRADQPQHF. The DNA for the CDR3 is TGTGCCATCAGTGAGGACAGGGCGGATCAGCCCCAGCATTTT.

The CDR3 region is CASSLQQDGGTQYF. DNA for the CDR3: TGCGCCAGCAGCTTGCAGCAGGACGGGGGGACCCAGTACTTC. The J gene is TRBJ2-5, the V gene TRBV5-1; D may be TRBD2 (6 bases). The CDR3 has 14 amino acids. V lost 1 base and J 7 bases, leaving 14 bases between the germline ends. CDR1 is SGHRS and CDR2 is YFSETQ in the germline V gene.

In this sample, this clone turned up once. The genes are TRBV29-1 and TRBJ2-3; TRBD2 matches 9 bases. Per the germline V gene, CDR1 is SQVTM and CDR2 is ANQGSEA. The CDR3 totals 16 residues. The junction had 16 bases not matched to a gene; V was cut back by 7 bases and J by 5 bases. CDR3 bases: TGCAGCGCCCTCCTGTTTGAGCGGGGGGCGGGAGATACGCAGTATTTT. This translates into CSALLFERGAGDTQYF.

The chain joins TRBV9 to TRBJ1-2; 7 bases fit TRBD1. After removal of 4 bases from V and 2 bases from J, the junction contained 20 bases not matched to a gene. CDR1 is SGDLS and CDR2 is YYNGEE in the germline V gene. This CDR3 region has 19 residues. The CDR3 loop reads CASSLGRDREKFANYGYTF. CDR3 nucleotides: TGTGCCAGCAGCCTGGGGCGAGACAGGGAGAAGTTTGCGAACTATGGCTACACCTTC.

This rearrangement joins TRBV6-5 to TRBJ1-1, with D possibly being TRBD1 (6 bases). V was cut by 0 bases and J by 5 bases, with 13 bases left in between. Germline-derived CDR1 and CDR2 are MNHEY and SVGAGI. This CDR3 comprises 15 residues. This chain's CDR3 is CASSYSGQQGTEAFF. The CDR3 nucleotides read TGTGCCAGCAGTTACTCTGGACAGCAAGGGACTGAAGCTTTCTTT.

The chain joins TRBV7-2 to TRBJ2-6; D remains ambiguous. Germline assignment: CDR1 SGHTA and CDR2 FQGNSA. There are 17 residues in the CDR3. V was shortened by 1 base and J by 2 bases, with 12 bases between the two germline ends. The CDR3 coding sequence is TGTGCCAGCAGCTTAGGGCCCCCCAACGCTGGGGCCAACGTCCTGACTTTC. This codes for CASSLGPPNAGANVLTF.

This chain links TRBV6-5 with TRBJ1-1; D not certain. The CDR3 consists of 12 residues. Trimming stripped 4 bases from V and 7 bases from J, with 10 bases between. Germline values: CDR1 MNHEY, CDR2 SVGAGI. Here the CDR3 DNA reads TGTGCCAGCAGTTCTATTAATGGTGAAGCTTTCTTT. Translated: CASSSINGEAFF.

V and J are TRBV10-3 and TRBJ2-3, with a possible D match to TRBD2 (5 bases). V lost 2 bases and J lost 6, with 6 bases in between. CDR3 size: 12 residues. The germline CDR1 and CDR2 sequences are ENHRY and SYGVKD. CDR3 sequence: CAISETGDTQYF. The CDR3 nucleotides are TGTGCCATCAGTGAGACGGGGGATACGCAGTATTTT.

V is TRBV6-5 and J is TRBJ2-1; 7 positions agree with TRBD1. Per germline, CDR1 MNHEY and CDR2 SVGAGI. The junction had 3 bases not matched to a gene; V was cut back by 4 bases and J by 3 bases. This CDR3 contains 14 residues. The CDR3 protein is CASSLGTVYNEQFF. CDR3 nucleotide sequence: TGTGCCAGCAGTTTGGGGACAGTCTACAATGAGCAGTTCTTC.

This chain connects TRBV10-3 to TRBJ2-7, with TRBD1 matching over 8 bases. Germline CDR1 ENHRY, CDR2 SYGVKD. V was clipped by 1 base and J by 2 bases; unmatched bases: 4. The CDR3 spans 15 residues. The CDR3 region has the DNA TGTGCCATCAGTGAGTGGGACAGGAGTACCTACGAGCAGTACTTC. Translation: CAISEWDRSTYEQYF.

This clone was observed a few times. The chain couples TRBV6-5 to TRBJ1-6, with a weak D call TRBD1 (5 bases). Germline CDR1 reads MNHEY; CDR2 reads SVGAGI. This CDR3 region has 15 residues. Trimming left V 0 bases short and J 10 bases short, with 13 bases between. CDR3 residues: CASSYSLGAESPLHF. The DNA for the CDR3 is TGTGCCAGCAGTTACTCTTTAGGGGCAGAGTCACCCCTCCACTTT.

The chain uses TRBV6-5 and TRBJ2-1; TRBD1 might be the D (6 bases). The V end lost 0 bases, the J end lost 8 bases, and 17 bases lay between the germline ends. Germline V lookup: CDR1 MNHEY, CDR2 SVGAGI. This CDR3 contains 16 residues. The CDR3 coding sequence is TGTGCCAGCAGTTACTCGACAGGTCTGGGATGGGATGAGCAGTTCTTC. As protein: CASSYSTGLGWDEQFF.

The CDR3 sequence is CASSSGTSGTRRTQYF. CDR3 nucleotide sequence: TGTGCCAGCAGTTCCGGGACTAGCGGGACGCGGCGGACGCAGTATTTT. The chain links TRBV5-4 to TRBJ2-3, with TRBD2 matching over 13 bases. The junction had 12 bases not matched to a gene; V was cut back by 5 bases and J by 9 bases. The germline gives CDR1 SGHNT, CDR2 YYREEE (reference sequence). This CDR3 is 16 amino acids long.

The chain couples TRBV4-3 to TRBJ2-3; 11 nucleotides line up with TRBD2. Looked up from germline, CDR1 is LGHNA and CDR2 is YSLEER. This CDR3 comprises 17 residues. The J segment lost 5 bases and the V segment lost 0 bases, leaving 7 bases of the junction unmatched. CDR3 sequence: CASSQDRLAGGEDTQYF. CDR3 in DNA: TGCGCCAGCAGCCAAGATCGGCTAGCGGGAGGAGAAGATACGCAGTATTTT.

This clone was seen a handful of times. This chain uses TRBV3-1 (or the pseudogene TRBV3-2) with TRBJ1-4, with 7 bases fitting TRBD1. The length of the CDR3 is 12 residues. V lost 8 bases, J lost 7 bases, and 4 bases stayed unmatched. Germline loops: CDR1 LGHDT, CDR2 YNNKEL (reference sequence). The CDR3 sequence: CASRDSFEKLFF. CDR3 DNA: TGTGCCAGCCGGGACAGTTTTGAAAAACTGTTTTTT.

This clone was detected once. V usage is TRBV28 and J usage is TRBJ1-5, with D perhaps matching TRBD1 (5 bases). Germline values: CDR1 MDHEN, CDR2 SYDVKM. This CDR3 has 14 residues. Trimming removed 8 bases from V and 0 bases from J, with 11 bases in between. The CDR3 DNA is TGTGCCAGCGGGTCCAGGGTTAGCAATCAGCCCCAGCATTTT. It translates to CASGSRVSNQPQHF.

The V call is TRBV12-5, the J call TRBJ2-1, with TRBD2 matching 8 bases. V dropped 2 bases and J dropped 0; count of bases not matched to a gene: 0. Germline V CDR1 and CDR2: LGHNT, FRNRAP. There are 15 residues in the CDR3. Here the CDR3 reads CASGLTSGSYNEQFF. In DNA, the CDR3 is TGTGCTAGTGGTTTGACTAGCGGCTCCTACAATGAGCAGTTCTTC.

The chain couples TRBV6-5 to TRBJ1-5, with 7 bases aligning to TRBD1. CDR3 length: 16 amino acids. V lost 2 bases, J lost 6 bases, and 10 bases stayed unmatched. Germline CDR1 is MNHEY and CDR2 is SVGAGI. The CDR3: CASSYTWTGGGQPQHF. CDR3 nucleotides: TGTGCCAGCAGTTACACCTGGACAGGTGGAGGTCAGCCCCAGCATTTT.

The J gene is TRBJ2-1, the V gene TRBV7-9; no reliable D call. Trimming stripped 0 bases from V and 5 bases from J, with 11 bases between. The germline V gene encodes CDR1 SEHNR and CDR2 FQNEAQ (reference sequence). The CDR3 totals 15 residues. This CDR3 is CASSLARLNHNEQFF. DNA of the CDR3: TGTGCCAGCAGCTTAGCGCGACTGAACCACAATGAGCAGTTCTTC.

The DNA for the CDR3 is TGTGCCAGCAGCTTAGTCGGGAGGGCGGGCAATGAGCAGTTCTTC. It is translated as CASSLVGRAGNEQFF. This rearrangement joins TRBV7-8 to TRBJ2-1, with TRBD2 matching 8 bases. The CDR3 spans 15 residues. The V gene's germline CDR1 is SGHVS and CDR2 FQNEAQ. V was pared by 1 base and J by 6 bases, with 5 bases of the junction left unmatched.

About this clone: The same CDR3 also results from other DNA sequences found in this sample. V is TRBV3-1 (or the pseudogene TRBV3-2) and J is TRBJ2-2; D ambiguous. This CDR3 has 12 amino acids. V was shortened by 2 bases and J by 6 bases, with 4 bases between the two germline ends. Germline V gene sequence: CDR1 LGHDT, CDR2 YNNKEL (reference sequence). The CDR3 sequence is CASSQSSGELFF. The CDR3 DNA reads TGTGCCAGCAGCCAATCGTCCGGGGAGCTGTTTTTT.

The chain combines TRBV11-2 with TRBJ2-1; 9 bases align to TRBD2. The germline CDR1 and CDR2 sequences are SGHAT and FQNNGV. J was trimmed by 8 bases and V by 1 base; bases with no gene match: 9. This CDR3 region has 16 residues. The CDR3 DNA is TGTGCCAGCAGCTTAGGAGGTTTACTAGCGGGCGATGAGCAGTTCTTC. This sequence encodes CASSLGGLLAGDEQFF.